This T cell receptor (beta chain) was profiled in a study of cytomegalovirus exposure and HLA in healthy donors. The V gene end was trimmed by 6 bases and the J gene end by 5 bases; junction bases not matched to a gene: 6. The CDR3 loop spans 13 amino acids. Per the germline V gene, CDR1 is MNHEY and CDR2 is SVGAGI. 60 Vbeta and 13 Jbeta primers were used in PCR. The assay was immunoSEQ multiplex PCR, and TCRdb's table has in-frame clones only and misses some. The table includes around 150,000 clones, over 75% detected once. V gene TRBV6-5 combines with J gene TRBJ2-5; 7 nucleotides agree with TRBD1. Input material: PBMCs. The clonotype comes from a woman aged 18-29 years in good health and CMV-seronegative. This CDR3 is CASSRQGWETQYF. The DNA for the CDR3 is TGTGCCAGCAGCCGACAGGGCTGGGAGACCCAGTACTTC.